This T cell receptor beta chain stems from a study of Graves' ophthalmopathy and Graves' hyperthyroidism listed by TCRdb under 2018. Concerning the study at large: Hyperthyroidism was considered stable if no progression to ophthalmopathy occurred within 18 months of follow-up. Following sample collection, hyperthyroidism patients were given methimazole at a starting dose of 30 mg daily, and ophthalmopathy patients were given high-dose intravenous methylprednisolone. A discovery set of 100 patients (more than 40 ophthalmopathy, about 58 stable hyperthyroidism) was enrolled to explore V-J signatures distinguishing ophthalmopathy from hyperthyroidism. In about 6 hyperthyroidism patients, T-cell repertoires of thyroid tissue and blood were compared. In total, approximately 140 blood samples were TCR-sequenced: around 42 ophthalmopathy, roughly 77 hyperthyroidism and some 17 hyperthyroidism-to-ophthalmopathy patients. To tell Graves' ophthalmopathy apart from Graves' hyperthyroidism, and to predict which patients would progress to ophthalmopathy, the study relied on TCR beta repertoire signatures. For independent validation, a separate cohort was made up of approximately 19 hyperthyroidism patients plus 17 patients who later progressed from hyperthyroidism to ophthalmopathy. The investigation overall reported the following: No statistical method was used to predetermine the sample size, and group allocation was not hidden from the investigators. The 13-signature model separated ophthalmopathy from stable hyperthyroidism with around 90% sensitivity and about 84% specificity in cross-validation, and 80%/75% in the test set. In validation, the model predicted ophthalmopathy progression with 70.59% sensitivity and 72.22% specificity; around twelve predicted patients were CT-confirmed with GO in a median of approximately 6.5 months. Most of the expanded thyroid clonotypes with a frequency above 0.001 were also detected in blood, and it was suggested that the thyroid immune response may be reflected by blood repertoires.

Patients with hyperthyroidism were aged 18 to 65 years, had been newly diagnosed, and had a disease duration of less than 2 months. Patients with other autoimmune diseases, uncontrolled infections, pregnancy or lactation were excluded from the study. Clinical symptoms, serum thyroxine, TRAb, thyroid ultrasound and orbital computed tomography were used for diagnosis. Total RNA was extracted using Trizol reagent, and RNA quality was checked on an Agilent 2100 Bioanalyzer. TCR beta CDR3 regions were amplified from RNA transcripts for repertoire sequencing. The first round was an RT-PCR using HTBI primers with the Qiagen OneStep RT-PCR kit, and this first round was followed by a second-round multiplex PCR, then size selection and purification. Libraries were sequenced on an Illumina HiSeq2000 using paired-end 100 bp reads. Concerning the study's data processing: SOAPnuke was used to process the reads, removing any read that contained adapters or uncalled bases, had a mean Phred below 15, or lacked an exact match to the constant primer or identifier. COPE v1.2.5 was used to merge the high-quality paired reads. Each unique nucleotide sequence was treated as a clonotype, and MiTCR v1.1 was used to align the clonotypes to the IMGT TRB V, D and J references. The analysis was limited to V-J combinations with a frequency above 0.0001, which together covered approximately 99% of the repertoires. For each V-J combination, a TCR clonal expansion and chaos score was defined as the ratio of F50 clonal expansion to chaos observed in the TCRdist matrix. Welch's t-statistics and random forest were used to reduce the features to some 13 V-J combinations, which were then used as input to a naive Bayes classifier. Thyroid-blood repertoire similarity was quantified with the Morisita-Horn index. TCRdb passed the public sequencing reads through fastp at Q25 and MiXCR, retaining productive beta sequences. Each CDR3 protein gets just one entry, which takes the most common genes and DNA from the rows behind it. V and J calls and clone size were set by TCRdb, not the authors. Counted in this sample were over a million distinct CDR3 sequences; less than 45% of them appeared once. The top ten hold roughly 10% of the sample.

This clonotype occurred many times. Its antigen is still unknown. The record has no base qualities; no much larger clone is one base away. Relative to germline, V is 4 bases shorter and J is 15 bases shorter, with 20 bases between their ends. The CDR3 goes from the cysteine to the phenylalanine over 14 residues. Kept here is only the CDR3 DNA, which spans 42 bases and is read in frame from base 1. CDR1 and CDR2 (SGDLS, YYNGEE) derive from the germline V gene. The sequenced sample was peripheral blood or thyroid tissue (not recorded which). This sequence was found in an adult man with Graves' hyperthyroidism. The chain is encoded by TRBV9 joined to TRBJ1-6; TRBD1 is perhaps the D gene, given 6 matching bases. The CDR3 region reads CASSSGGGLGILHF. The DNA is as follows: TGTGCCAGCAGCTCAGGAGGGGGGTTAGGTATCCTCCACTTT.